This TCR beta chain was captured in a study of regulatory T cells in long-lasting Graves disease. Broader study findings: New patients shared about a thousand public clonotypes, fewer than the 2,500 to 3,500 shared by persistent patients.

Time point meaning: newly diagnosed GD, antithyroid drugs for less than 3 months. The TCR library used RNA extracted from PBMCs. Clinicians diagnosed Graves' disease using American Thyroid Association guidelines. The CDR3 extends over 13 amino acids. CDR1 and CDR2 (germline): SEHNR, FQNEAQ (reference sequence). V lost 5 bases, J lost 9 bases, and 9 bases stayed unmatched. Investigators prepared the TCR beta libraries by applying iRepertoire HTBI primers and Arm-PCR of CDR3 regions. Authors' processing steps: Samples jointly harbored roughly 60 TRBV and 14 TRBJ segments. Each CDR3 protein gets one entry after TCRdb re-called the multiplex PCR reads with MiXCR. The V and J calls follow TCRdb's processing rather than the paper's. The repertoire holds about 620,000 distinct CDR3 sequences, with 16% as singletons. Remarks on this clonotype: The antigen remains undetermined.

This sample was also put to use in a study of T cells in Graves' hyperthyroidism and ophthalmopathy. As that report states: HTBI primers were used for first-round RT-PCR of the TCR CDR3.

The genes are TRBV7-9 and TRBJ2-5, with 7 bases matching TRBD2. The material sequenced was peripheral blood mononuclear cells (PBMCs), taken at new diagnosis, from a patient treated with antithyroid drugs. The origin of this receptor is a woman aged 25 to 45 with Graves disease. The CDR3, as DNA: TGTGCCAGCAGCCAGATCGCGGGGGAGGCCCAGTACTTC. It yields the protein CASSQIAGEAQYF. The variable domain in full, completed from reference TRBV7-9 and TRBJ2-5, reads DTGVSQNPRHKITKRGQNVTFRCDPISEHNRLYWYRQTLGQGPEFLTYFQNEAQLEKSRLLSDRFSAERPKGSFSTLEIQRTEQGDSAMYLCASSQIAGEAQYFGPGTRLLVL.